This T cell receptor (beta chain) was found in a study of blood T cell repertoires in COVID-19. Trimming stripped 4 bases from V and 2 bases from J, with 13 bases between. Germline V gene lookup returns CDR1 SGHNT and CDR2 YYREEE (reference sequence). This CDR3 contains 14 residues. The repertoire was sequenced with immunoSEQ multiplex PCR; TCRdb's copy has only in-frame clones and lacks some. Altogether about 230,000 clones are present, roughly 84% being singletons, with the ten largest covering 4% to 5.5%. This TCR was recovered from a man between 45 and 60 years old with active or convalescent COVID-19. The chain recombines TRBV5-4 with TRBJ2-7, with D possibly being TRBD1 (5 bases). The sequencing sample was made of peripheral blood. The CDR3 region has the DNA TGTGCCAGCAGCCCAGGGCTGGAGACCTACGAGCAGTACTTC. Its translation is CASSPGLETYEQYF.